This is a list of T cell receptor beta chains from one sample in a study of blood T cell repertoires in COVID-19. TCRdb's table, derived via immunoSEQ multiplex PCR, lists solely in-frame clones and lacks some. The data contain 200,000 to 250,000 clones, roughly 87% of them singletons. Sample: peripheral blood. The source is a woman aged 18-29 years who had recovered from COVID-19. Each CDR3 is given with its conserved first and last residue. D genes are given only for firm matches. Only part of the rows carry a size: once, few, many, or a class if the clone is expanded.

TRBD2 | TRBJ2-1 | TRBV2 | - | CASTYVVTSDDEQFF | TGTGCCAGCACCTACGTAGTTACTAGCGATGATGAGCAGTTCTTC
- | TRBJ2-7 | TRBV5-4 | - | CASSLKGREQYF | TGTGCCAGCAGCTTGAAGGGGCGGGAGCAGTACTTC
TRBD2 | TRBJ2-5 | TRBV5-4 | - | CASSSPRGLETQYF | TGTGCCAGCAGCTCCCCGCGGGGGTTGGAGACCCAGTACTTC
TRBD1 | TRBJ2-5 | TRBV6-5 | - | CASLDRAQETQYF | TGTGCCAGCCTTGACAGGGCCCAAGAGACCCAGTACTTC
- | TRBJ1-1 | TRBV27 | - | CASSLQAMNTEAFF | TGTGCCAGCAGCTTACAGGCGATGAACACTGAAGCTTTCTTT
TRBD1 | TRBJ1-1 | TRBV5-1 | - | CASSPNMPTGAQNTEAFF | TGCGCCAGCAGCCCCAACATGCCCACAGGGGCGCAGAACACTGAAGCTTTCTTT
- | TRBJ1-2 | TRBV18 | - | CASSPPGAYGYTF | TGTGCCAGCTCACCACCAGGGGCCTATGGCTACACCTTC
TRBD2 | TRBJ2-5 | TRBV14 | - | CASSPLWTSGSRETQYF | TGTGCCAGCAGCCCCCTCTGGACTAGCGGGAGTCGAGAGACCCAGTACTTC
TRBD1 | TRBJ2-7 | TRBV5-1 | once | CASSPNRDRGSYEQYF | TGCGCCAGCAGCCCAAACCGGGACAGGGGTTCCTACGAGCAGTACTTC
- | TRBJ1-4 | TRBV6-1 | - | CASSARGTPTNEKLFF | TGTGCCAGCAGTGCCAGAGGCACCCCAACTAATGAAAAACTGTTTTTT
- | TRBJ2-2 | TRBV30 | - | CAWSTTSLVGGELFF | TGTGCCTGGAGTACCACTAGTTTGGTGGGCGGGGAGCTGTTTTTT
- | TRBJ2-2 | TRBV7-9 | - | CASSLGRTGELFF | TGTGCCAGCAGCTTAGGCCGGACCGGGGAGCTGTTTTTT
- | TRBJ1-2 | TRBV20-1 | once | CSARQGYGYTF | TGCAGTGCTAGACAGGGGTATGGCTACACCTTC
TRBD1 | TRBJ1-2 | TRBV7-3 | - | CASSSHRRQGPIGYTF | TGTGCCAGCAGCTCGCACCGGCGACAGGGACCGATTGGCTACACCTTC
TRBD1 | TRBJ1-2 | TRBV7-2 | - | CASSPSQGDGYTF | TGTGCCAGCAGCCCGTCACAGGGGGACGGCTACACCTTC
TRBD1 | TRBJ1-2 | TRBV3-1/TRBV3-2 | - | CASSQIPRTGDCGYTF | TGTGCCAGCAGCCAAATCCCACGAACAGGGGATTGTGGCTACACCTTC
- | TRBJ1-5 | TRBV6-2/TRBV6-3 | - | CASSQPNQPQHF | TGTGCCAGCAGCCAGCCCAATCAGCCCCAGCATTTT
TRBD2 | TRBJ2-7 | TRBV4-3 | - | CASSQDLGTSSYEQYF | TGCGCCAGCAGCCAAGATTTAGGGACTAGTTCCTACGAGCAGTACTTC
TRBD1 | TRBJ1-2 | TRBV5-1 | - | CASSWGDRTYYGYTF | TGCGCCAGCAGCTGGGGGGACAGGACTTACTATGGCTACACCTTC
- | TRBJ2-1 | TRBV7-3 | - | CASSLKGGYEQFF | TGTGCCAGCAGCTTAAAGGGGGGGTATGAGCAGTTCTTC
- | TRBJ2-1 | TRBV18 | - | CASSPPRRRGGNEQFF | TGTGCCAGCTCACCACCGAGGAGAAGGGGAGGCAATGAGCAGTTCTTC
- | TRBJ2-7 | TRBV7-3 | - | CASQRSRDPSYEQYF | TGTGCCAGCCAAAGGTCCAGGGATCCTTCCTACGAGCAGTACTTC
TRBD1 | TRBJ1-2 | TRBV14 | - | CASRVLSGTGGGYTF | TGTGCCAGCAGAGTACTTTCCGGGACAGGGGGCGGCTACACCTTC
- | TRBJ1-5 | TRBV9 | - | CASSARPDRVGQPQHF | TGTGCCAGCAGCGCAAGACCGGACAGAGTGGGTCAGCCCCAGCATTTT
- | TRBJ1-1 | TRBV4-2 | - | CASSPGSLQNTEAFF | TGTGCCAGCAGTCCCGGGTCGCTTCAGAACACTGAAGCTTTCTTT
TRBD1 | TRBJ1-2 | TRBV7-2 | - | CASSRDRSVLGYTF | TGTGCCAGCAGCAGGGACAGGTCCGTCCTTGGCTACACCTTC
TRBD2 | TRBJ2-7 | TRBV11-3 | - | CASSLGVGGSGDEQYF | TGTGCCAGCAGCTTAGGTGTGGGGGGGAGTGGCGACGAGCAGTACTTC
- | TRBJ1-2 | TRBV9 | - | CASSPQRGNYGYTF | TGTGCCAGCAGCCCCCAGAGGGGGAACTATGGCTACACCTTC
- | TRBJ1-5 | TRBV2 | once | CASSRGGTIDQPQHF | TGTGCCAGCAGTAGGGGCGGCACCATCGATCAGCCCCAGCATTTT
TRBD2 | TRBJ2-7 | TRBV19 | - | CASSMAASGRGYEQYF | TGTGCCAGTAGTATGGCGGCTAGCGGGAGGGGTTACGAGCAGTACTTC
- | TRBJ2-3 | TRBV4-3 | - | CASSQDRATTGTDTQYF | TGCGCCAGCAGCCAAGATCGCGCGACTACTGGCACAGATACGCAGTATTTT
- | TRBJ1-1 | TRBV15 | few | CATSRDQEGGVEAFF | TGTGCCACCAGCAGAGATCAGGAGGGTGGGGTTGAAGCTTTCTTT
TRBD1 | TRBJ1-2 | TRBV19 | - | CASSGGTGNFNGYTF | TGTGCCAGTAGTGGAGGGACAGGGAATTTCAATGGCTACACCTTC
- | TRBJ2-3 | TRBV7-3 | - | CASSSTRSSTDTQYF | TGTGCCAGCAGCTCGACTAGATCTAGCACAGATACGCAGTATTTT
- | TRBJ2-2 | TRBV11-3 | - | CASSLGVGSANTGELFF | TGTGCCAGCAGCTTAGGTGTCGGTTCCGCGAACACCGGGGAGCTGTTTTTT
TRBD2 | TRBJ2-7 | TRBV5-5 | few | CASSSPRTSGTYEQYF | TGTGCCAGCAGCTCTCCTAGGACTAGCGGCACCTACGAGCAGTACTTC
- | TRBJ2-1 | TRBV15 | - | CATSPSGLLGNEQFF | TGTGCCACCAGCCCGTCGGGACTCCTGGGCAATGAGCAGTTCTTC
- | TRBJ2-1 | TRBV24-1 | - | CATAWGPNEQFF | TGTGCCACCGCATGGGGCCCCAATGAGCAGTTCTTC
TRBD1 | TRBJ2-3 | TRBV13 | - | CASRGGQGTPRDTQYF | TGTGCCAGCAGGGGAGGACAGGGGACACCGCGGGATACGCAGTATTTT
- | TRBJ1-2 | TRBV6-5 | - | CASSFVANYGYTF | TGTGCCAGCAGTTTCGTAGCTAACTATGGCTACACCTTC
- | TRBJ1-6 | TRBV13 | - | CASSNNRNSPLHF | TGTGCCAGCAGCAACAACAGGAATTCACCCCTCCACTTT
- | TRBJ2-5 | TRBV19 | - | CASSMWGGPQETQYF | TGTGCCAGTAGTATGTGGGGGGGGCCTCAAGAGACCCAGTACTTC
TRBD2 | TRBJ2-7 | TRBV3-1/TRBV3-2 | - | CASSQIAGAYEQYF | TGTGCCAGCAGCCAAATAGCGGGAGCCTACGAGCAGTACTTC
- | TRBJ1-1 | TRBV5-1 | - | CASSLASRGWGTEAFF | TGCGCCAGCAGCTTGGCGTCTCGGGGTTGGGGCACTGAAGCTTTCTTT
- | TRBJ2-6 | TRBV25-1 | - | CASSKPGRGANVLTF | TGTGCCAGCAGTAAACCGGGTCGTGGGGCCAACGTCCTGACTTTC
TRBD1 | TRBJ1-2 | TRBV24-1 | - | CATSDNSRGTGIYGYTF | TGTGCCACCAGTGACAACTCCCGCGGGACAGGGATCTATGGCTACACCTTC
TRBD1 | TRBJ1-2 | TRBV24-1 | - | CATSDSDRNYGYTF | TGTGCCACCAGTGATTCGGACAGGAACTATGGCTACACCTTC
- | TRBJ1-5 | TRBV12-3/TRBV12-4 | - | CASSFPGYQPQHF | TGTGCCAGCAGTTTCCCCGGGTATCAGCCCCAGCATTTT
- | TRBJ2-3 | TRBV3-1/TRBV3-2 | - | CASSLPGLTWADTQYF | TGTGCCAGCAGCCTCCCCGGACTCACTTGGGCAGATACGCAGTATTTT
- | TRBJ1-2 | TRBV7-7 | - | CASSETGGGGYTF | TGTGCCAGCAGCGAGACAGGAGGCGGTGGCTACACCTTC
- | TRBJ2-5 | TRBV15 | - | CATSSLIGREFEETQYF | TGTGCCACCAGTTCCCTCATAGGACGGGAGTTCGAAGAGACCCAGTACTTC
- | TRBJ2-7 | TRBV11-2 | - | CASSFAHSAAYEQYF | TGTGCCAGCAGCTTTGCACATAGCGCAGCCTACGAGCAGTACTTC
- | TRBJ1-1 | TRBV25-1 | - | CASSEYRGGTEAFF | TGTGCCAGCAGTGAATATCGGGGGGGGACTGAAGCTTTCTTT